This T cell receptor (beta chain) originates from a study of blood T cell repertoires in COVID-19. Libraries were prepared by immunoSEQ multiplex PCR; TCRdb keeps only in-frame clonotypes and omits some of them. This sample has more than 150,000 clones; 81% occur once, and the top ten carry 12%. This CDR3 region has 14 residues. Germline-derived CDR1 and CDR2 are SGHKS and YYEKEE (reference sequence). The V and J ends lost 3 bases and 2 bases, in that order; junction bases with no gene match: 3. The receptor's source is a woman of 80 years or more with COVID-19, enrolled during active disease. The sample was peripheral blood. This chain links TRBV5-5 with TRBJ1-2; the match to TRBD1 covers 8 bases. The CDR3 nucleotides read TGTGCCAGCAGCTCAGGGGGCGGAAACTATGGCTACACCTTC. Amino acid sequence: CASSSGGGNYGYTF.